The 17 T cell receptor beta chains below were found in one sample sequenced in a study of T cell responses to AZD1222 COVID-19 vaccine. TCRdb keeps only in-frame clones here, not all; method: immunoSEQ multiplex PCR. The sample has some 200,000 clones; 85% to 90% are singletons. Sequenced material: peripheral blood, taken 28 days after the second AZD1222 dose. These receptors all come from an adult who received the AZD1222 COVID-19 vaccine.

V and J are TRBV10-3 and TRBJ1-2; possibly TRBD1 for D (6 bases). Germline-derived CDR1 and CDR2 are ENHRY and SYGVKD. CDR3 length: 12 residues. Trimming shortened V by 4 bases and J by 5 bases, and 8 bases separated the two germline ends. The CDR3 reads CAISGRGYGYTF. For the CDR3, the DNA is TGTGCCATCAGTGGCAGGGGTTATGGCTACACCTTC.

The V gene is TRBV18, the J gene TRBJ1-2, with TRBD1 identical over 7 bases. Looked up from germline, CDR1 is KGHSH and CDR2 is LQKENI. V lost 6 bases to trimming and J lost 7 bases; unmatched junction nucleotides: 8. The CDR3 has 13 amino acids. The CDR3 here is CASSLDREFGYTF. In DNA form, the CDR3 reads TGTGCCAGCTCTCTCGACAGGGAGTTTGGCTACACCTTC.

Only one count was recorded for this clone. This chain joins TRBV7-6 and TRBJ2-1, with D possibly TRBD1 on 7 matching bases. The germline CDR1 and CDR2 sequences are SGHVS and FNYEAQ. V gave up 2 bases and J gave up 8 bases, with 19 bases separating them. This CDR3 comprises 16 residues. The CDR3 sequence: CASSLRQGGLKDEQFF. In DNA form, the CDR3 reads TGTGCCAGCAGCTTAAGACAGGGAGGATTGAAGGATGAGCAGTTCTTC.

This chain connects TRBV4-2 to TRBJ2-2, with unresolved D. V was clipped by 0 bases and J by 1 base, with 9 bases between them. CDR3 length: 16 residues. Germline assignment: CDR1 LGHNA and CDR2 YNFKEQ. CDR3 bases: TGTGCCAGCAGCCAAGATCCGACTTTGAACACCGGGGAGCTGTTTTTT. This encodes CASSQDPTLNTGELFF.

This rearrangement joins TRBV18 to TRBJ2-7, with 11 bases that match TRBD2. This CDR3 comprises 16 residues. The junction had 9 bases not matched to a gene; V was cut back by 1 base and J by 7 bases. Germline CDR1 is KGHSH and CDR2 is LQKENI. CDR3 in DNA: TGTGCCAGCTCACCACTTGGGCTAGCGGGAGGTGAGGAGCAGTACTTC. Amino acids: CASSPLGLAGGEEQYF.

The V and J genes are TRBV5-8 and TRBJ1-4; D possibly corresponds to TRBD1 (5 bases). The germline V gene encodes CDR1 SGHTS and CDR2 YDEGEE. V lost 1 base, J lost 7 bases, and 14 bases lay in between. This CDR3 comprises 15 residues. The CDR3 DNA sequence: TGTGCCAGCAGCTTGTCGGCAGGGTCTACTGAAAAACTGTTTTTT. It translates to CASSLSAGSTEKLFF.

The chain links TRBV6-6 to TRBJ2-2; 9 bases align to TRBD1. After removal of 8 bases from V and 4 bases from J, the junction contained 5 bases not matched to a gene. This CDR3 spans 14 amino acids. Germline values: CDR1 MNHNY, CDR2 SVGAGI (reference sequence). DNA of the CDR3: TGTGCCAGCTGCCGGGACAGGGTCACCGGGGAGCTGTTTTTT. Its translation is CASCRDRVTGELFF.

J is TRBJ2-5 and V is TRBV6-6, with TRBD2 as a possible D gene (5 bases). The CDR3 covers 13 residues. The ends were cut back, 8 bases at V and 5 bases at J, with 15 bases in the middle. From germline, CDR1 is MNHNY and CDR2 SVGAGI (reference sequence). CDR3 coding DNA: TGTGCCAGCGCCCGACCCCCGGGGGAGACCCAGTACTTC. As protein: CASARPPGETQYF.

This rearrangement joins TRBV27 to TRBJ1-1; the D is unclear. Looked up from germline, CDR1 is MNHEY and CDR2 is SMNVEV (reference sequence). The CDR3 runs to 13 residues. The V end lost 3 bases, the J end lost 1 base, and 6 bases lay between the germline ends. The DNA for the CDR3 is TGTGCCAGCAGTTTTATGCCGAACACTGAAGCTTTCTTT. It translates to CASSFMPNTEAFF.

The chain couples TRBV19 to TRBJ2-7, with 9 bases matching TRBD2. The germline CDR1 and CDR2 sequences are LNHDA and SQIVND (reference sequence). The V gene end was trimmed by 5 bases and the J gene end by 6 bases; junction bases not matched to a gene: 8. The CDR3 is 14 residues long. The CDR3 here is CASSGPGLAAEQYF. The DNA for the CDR3 is TGTGCCAGTAGTGGGCCGGGACTAGCAGCCGAGCAGTACTTC.

This clone was detected once. This chain joins TRBV12-3 or TRBV12-4 and TRBJ2-5, with TRBD1 matching over 7 bases. The CDR3 consists of 13 residues. V lost 7 bases to trimming and J lost 5 bases; unmatched junction nucleotides: 7. CDR3 sequence: CASKRQGRETQYF. The CDR3 nucleotides read TGTGCCAGCAAACGACAGGGTCGGGAGACCCAGTACTTC.

The CDR3, as DNA: TGTGCCAGCAGCTTAGCGCTCGGGGGTAATCAGCCCCAGCATTTT. Encoded protein: CASSLALGGNQPQHF. V gene TRBV7-8 combines with J gene TRBJ1-5; tentative D call: TRBD1 (5 bases). Germline CDR1 SGHVS, CDR2 FQNEAQ. V gave up 0 bases and J gave up 4 bases, with 10 bases separating them. This CDR3 comprises 15 residues.

The chain carries TRBV6-2 or TRBV6-3 and TRBJ2-7; D not certain. This CDR3 has 13 residues. Trimming shortened V by 2 bases and J by 3 bases, and 8 bases separated the two germline ends. The germline V gene has CDR1 MNHEY and CDR2 SVGEGT. The DNA of the CDR3 is TGTGCCAGCAGTTACGCCGGTCTCTACGAGCAGTACTTC. Its translation is CASSYAGLYEQYF.

The chain carries TRBV3-1 (or the pseudogene TRBV3-2) and TRBJ2-7; 8 nucleotides line up with TRBD1. The CDR3 has 21 amino acids. Germline V gene data show CDR1 as LGHDT and CDR2 as YNNKEL (reference sequence). Trimming cost V 4 bases and J 3 bases; bases outside gene matches: 26. The CDR3 bases are TGTGCCAGCAGCCCCCCCGTTCTCTACAGTGCGATGGGGACAGGTGGCTACGAGCAGTACTTC. Its translation: CASSPPVLYSAMGTGGYEQYF.

This chain uses TRBV30 with TRBJ1-5; possible D gene TRBD1, 5 bases. CDR3 length: 16 residues. V was pared by 0 bases and J by 2 bases, with 14 bases between. Germline CDR1 GTSNPN, CDR2 SVGIG (reference sequence). This chain's CDR3 is CAWSVRGAWGNQPQHF. DNA for the CDR3: TGTGCCTGGAGTGTGAGGGGCGCATGGGGCAATCAGCCCCAGCATTTT.

This clone showed up just a few times. This chain links TRBV7-8 with TRBJ1-5, with D perhaps TRBD1 (5 bases). Germline loops: CDR1 SGHVS, CDR2 FQNEAQ. V shed 1 base and J shed 6 bases, with 19 bases lying between them. This CDR3 has 17 residues. The CDR3 nucleotides are TGTGCCAGCAGCTTAGAAAGGCCTGGGCAGGGTGGTCAGCCCCAGCATTTT. Translation gives CASSLERPGQGGQPQHF.

This chain connects TRBV12-5 to TRBJ2-1; the D gene could be TRBD1 or TRBD2 (5 bases each). Trimming took off 6 bases at V and 15 bases at J, with 18 bases between the two ends. Per the germline V gene, CDR1 is LGHNT and CDR2 is FRNRAP. CDR3 length: 12 residues. CDR3 protein: CASGLALGHPFF. DNA for the CDR3: TGTGCTAGTGGCCTAGCCCTCGGACATCCGTTCTTC.